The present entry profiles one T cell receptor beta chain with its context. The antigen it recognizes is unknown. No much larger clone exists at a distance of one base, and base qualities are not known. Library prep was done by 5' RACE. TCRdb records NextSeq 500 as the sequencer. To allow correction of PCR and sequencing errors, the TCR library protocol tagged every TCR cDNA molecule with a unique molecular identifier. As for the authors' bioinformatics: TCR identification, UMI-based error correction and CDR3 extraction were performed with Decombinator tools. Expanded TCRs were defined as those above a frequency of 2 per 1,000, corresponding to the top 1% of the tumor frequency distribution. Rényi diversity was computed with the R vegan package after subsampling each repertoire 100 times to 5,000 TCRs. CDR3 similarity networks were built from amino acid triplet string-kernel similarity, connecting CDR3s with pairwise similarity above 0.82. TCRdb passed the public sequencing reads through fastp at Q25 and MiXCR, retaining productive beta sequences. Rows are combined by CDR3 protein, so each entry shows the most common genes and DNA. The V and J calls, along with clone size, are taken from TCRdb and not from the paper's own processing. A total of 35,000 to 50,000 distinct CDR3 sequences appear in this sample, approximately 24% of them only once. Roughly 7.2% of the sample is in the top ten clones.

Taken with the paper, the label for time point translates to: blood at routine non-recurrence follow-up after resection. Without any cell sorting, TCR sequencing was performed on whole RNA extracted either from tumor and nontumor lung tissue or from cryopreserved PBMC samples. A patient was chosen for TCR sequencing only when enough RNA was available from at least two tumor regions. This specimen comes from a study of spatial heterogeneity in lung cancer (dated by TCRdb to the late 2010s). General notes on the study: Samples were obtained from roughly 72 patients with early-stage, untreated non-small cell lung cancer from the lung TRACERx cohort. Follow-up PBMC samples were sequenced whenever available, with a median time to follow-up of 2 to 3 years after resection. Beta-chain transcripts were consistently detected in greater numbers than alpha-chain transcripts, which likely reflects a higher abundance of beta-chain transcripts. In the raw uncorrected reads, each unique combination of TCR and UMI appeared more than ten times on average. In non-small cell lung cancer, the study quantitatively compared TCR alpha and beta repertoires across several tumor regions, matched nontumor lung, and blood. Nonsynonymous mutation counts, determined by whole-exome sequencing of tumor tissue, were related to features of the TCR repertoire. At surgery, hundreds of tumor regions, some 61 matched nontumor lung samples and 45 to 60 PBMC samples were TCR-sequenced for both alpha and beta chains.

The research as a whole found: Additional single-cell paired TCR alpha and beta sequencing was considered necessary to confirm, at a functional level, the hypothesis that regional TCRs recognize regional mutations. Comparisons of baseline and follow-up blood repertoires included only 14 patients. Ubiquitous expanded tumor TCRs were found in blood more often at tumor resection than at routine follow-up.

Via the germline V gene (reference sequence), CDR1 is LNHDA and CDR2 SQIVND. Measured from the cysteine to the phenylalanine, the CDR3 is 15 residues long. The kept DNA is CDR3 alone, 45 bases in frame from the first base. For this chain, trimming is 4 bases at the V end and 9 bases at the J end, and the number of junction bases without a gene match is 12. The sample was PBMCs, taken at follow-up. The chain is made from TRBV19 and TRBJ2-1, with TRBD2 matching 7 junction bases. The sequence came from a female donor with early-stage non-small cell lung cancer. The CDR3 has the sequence CASSTSSGLGGEQFF. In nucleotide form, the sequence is TGTGCCAGTAGTACGTCTAGCGGTCTGGGTGGTGAGCAGTTCTTC.